This T cell receptor (beta chain) stems from a study of read filtering for tumor transcriptome and immune sequencing. Study as a whole: Patients were about 17 male and some 13 female, mean age 65.9 years, range roughly 47 to 80. Revised staging placed eight or nine patients in R-ISS I, 15 to 20 in II, more than five in III.

The length of the CDR3 is 13 residues. Germline CDR1 and CDR2: MNHEY and SMNVEV (reference sequence). V lost 5 bases and J 4 bases, leaving 9 bases between the germline ends. The library was built from roughly 400 ng RNA with molecular barcoded adaptors for alpha/delta and beta/gamma chains. MiXCR, run by TCRdb on the reads, gives a single entry per CDR3 protein. The sample records fewer than 100,000 distinct CDR3 sequences, approximately 13% being singletons. About this clonotype: Antigen unknown. A read error may be the cause here, since a much bigger clone is one base away.

Study findings and constraints: Single-read clonotypes: roughly 80% of IR-seq clonotypes (roughly 4% of reads), 74.6% of RNA-seq clonotypes (roughly 45% of reads). Compared with RNA-seq, IR-seq gave much higher clonotype depth and reliability.

Sequencing was performed on a population of CD138-negative cells sorted from bone marrow. This chain uses TRBV27 with TRBJ1-5; no firm D call. The source of this sequence is a donor aged 40 or older with multiple myeloma. The CDR3 DNA reads TGTGCCAGCAGTCTCCTAGCTAATCAGCCCCAGCATTTT. Translation: CASSLLANQPQHF.